The 19 T cell receptor beta chains below were found in one sample sequenced in a study of blood T cell repertoires in COVID-19. Using immunoSEQ multiplex PCR, the repertoire was profiled, and TCRdb retains in-frame clones only, with some absent. The repertoire consists of 250,000 to 300,000 clones, with just under 90% occurring once and the leading ten covering under 2.5%. What was sequenced was PBMCs or T cells enriched from blood (not recorded which). All receptors come from a woman aged 55 to 70 who had recovered from COVID-19.

The genes are TRBV6-4 and TRBJ2-3; TRBD1 matches at 9 bases. Germline lookup yields CDR1 MRHNA and CDR2 SNTAGT. The junction had 3 bases not matched to a gene; V was cut back by 3 bases and J by 2 bases. CDR3 size: 15 residues. The CDR3 DNA reads TGTGCCAGCAGTGAGGGACAGGGCCACACAGATACGCAGTATTTT. Amino acid sequence: CASSEGQGHTDTQYF.

A few counts support this clone. This rearrangement joins TRBV2 to TRBJ1-6; the D is unclear. V lost 7 bases to trimming and J lost 8 bases, with 6 bases between them. The germline CDR1 and CDR2 sequences are SNHLY and FYNNEI. The CDR3 contains 11 residues. The CDR3 spells CASNRYSPLHF. CDR3 bases: TGTGCCAGCAACAGATATTCACCCCTCCACTTT. The whole variable domain, remainder taken from reference TRBV2 and TRBJ1-6, is EPEVTQTPSHQVTQMGQEVILRCVPISNHLYFYWYRQILGQKVEFLVSFYNNEISEKSEIFDDQFSVERPDGSNFTLKIRSTKLEDSAMYFCASNRYSPLHFGNGTRLTVT.

The chain joins TRBV28 to TRBJ1-4; D uncertain. This CDR3 spans 16 amino acids. The ends were cut back, 7 bases at V and 0 bases at J, with 15 bases in the middle. Per the germline V gene, CDR1 is MDHEN and CDR2 is SYDVKM. The CDR3 sequence is CASTPIFTATNEKLFF. For the CDR3, the DNA is TGTGCCAGCACCCCAATTTTTACTGCAACTAATGAAAAACTGTTTTTT.

V gene TRBV7-2 combines with J gene TRBJ2-7, with TRBD2 identical over 13 bases. V lost 1 base, J lost 3 bases, and 3 bases stayed unmatched. Germline CDR1 SGHTA, CDR2 FQGNSA. The CDR3 is 16 amino acids. The CDR3, as DNA: TGTGCCAGCAGCTTAGAGGGACTAGCGGGGTTCTACGAGCAGTACTTC. It specifies CASSLEGLAGFYEQYF. The variable domain in full, completed from reference TRBV7-2 and TRBJ2-7, reads GAGVSQSPSNKVTEKGKDVELRCDPISGHTALYWYRQSLGQGLEFLIYFQGNSAPDKSGLPSDRFSAERTGGSVSTLTIQRTQQEDSAVYLCASSLEGLAGFYEQYFGPGTRLTVT.

The rearrangement joins TRBV5-1 to TRBJ2-2; maybe TRBD2 (6 bases). The V and J ends lost 0 bases and 4 bases respectively, with 10 bases between them. This CDR3 contains 15 residues. Per germline, CDR1 SGHRS and CDR2 YFSETQ. CDR3 region: CASSLVLAPTGELFF. CDR3 bases: TGCGCCAGCAGCTTGGTTCTAGCGCCCACCGGGGAGCTGTTTTTT.

This sequence joins TRBV30 and TRBJ1-1; D unresolved. The CDR3 covers 12 residues. Trimming left V 3 bases short and J 0 bases short, with 5 bases between. Per germline, CDR1 GTSNPN and CDR2 SVGIG (reference sequence). DNA of the CDR3: TGTGCCTGGAGACGGGTGAACACTGAAGCTTTCTTT. This translates into CAWRRVNTEAFF.

The rearrangement uses TRBV7-3 and TRBJ2-2, with 10 bases that match TRBD1. CDR1 and CDR2 (germline): SGHTA, FQGTGA. V was pared by 1 base and J by 1 base, with 0 bases of the junction left unmatched. CDR3 length: 16 amino acids. CDR3 nucleotides: TGTGCCAGCAGCTTAAGGGACAGGGGGAACACCGGGGAGCTGTTTTTT. As protein: CASSLRDRGNTGELFF.

The chain carries TRBV2 and TRBJ2-7, with 7 bases identical to TRBD2. Trimming took 3 bases from V and 0 from J; bases not matched to a gene: 8. This CDR3 is 16 amino acids long. Looked up from germline, CDR1 is SNHLY and CDR2 is FYNNEI. The CDR3 protein is CASSEISGRNSYEQYF. The CDR3 nucleotides read TGTGCCAGCAGTGAGATTTCCGGGAGGAACTCCTACGAGCAGTACTTC.

This chain connects TRBV5-1 to TRBJ2-2, with D uncertain. Germline CDR1 reads SGHRS; CDR2 reads YFSETQ. The germline V and J ends were trimmed by 0 bases and 8 bases, with 8 bases remaining between them. The CDR3 contains 13 residues. The DNA of the CDR3 is TGCGCCAGCAGCTTGGTACCGGTTGGGGAGCTGTTTTTT. It specifies CASSLVPVGELFF.

The V and J genes are TRBV6-5 and TRBJ1-2; a weak D match, TRBD1 (5 bases). Germline assignment: CDR1 MNHEY and CDR2 SVGAGI. The ends were cut back, 3 bases at V and 7 bases at J, with 15 bases in the middle. This CDR3 has 14 amino acids. The DNA for the CDR3 is TGTGCCAGCAGTTATCTGGGGGGGAGCGGTGGCTACACCTTC. Protein product: CASSYLGGSGGYTF.

This CDR3 is CASSSGTRPNEQFF. CDR3 nucleotide sequence: TGTGCCAGCAGCTCCGGGACTAGACCCAATGAGCAGTTCTTC. V usage is TRBV7-9 and J usage is TRBJ2-1, with 8 bases aligning to TRBD2. Germline V gene sequence: CDR1 SEHNR, CDR2 FQNEAQ (reference sequence). Trimming removed 4 bases from V and 6 bases from J; junction bases left unmatched: 5. The CDR3 is 14 residues long.

J is TRBJ1-3 and V is TRBV5-1, with D possibly matching TRBD1 (5 bases). Trimming left V 4 bases short and J 7 bases short, with 24 bases between. Germline V CDR1 and CDR2: SGHRS, YFSETQ. The CDR3 is made up of 17 amino acids. CDR3 amino acids: CASSPLSGGGGANTIYF. CDR3 DNA: TGCGCCAGCAGCCCCCTTAGTGGGGGAGGCGGCGCGAACACCATATATTTT.

The CDR3 coding sequence is TGTGCCAGCAGCTTAGGGGACAGGGTCTTCTACGAGCAGTACTTC. It encodes CASSLGDRVFYEQYF. The chain has TRBV7-9 and TRBJ2-7; TRBD1 aligns across 9 bases. Germline trimming cut 1 base from V and 3 bases from J; bases unmatched to any gene: 4. Germline-derived CDR1 and CDR2 are SEHNR and FQNEAQ (reference sequence). The CDR3 is made up of 15 amino acids.

The chain is built from TRBV11-2 and TRBJ1-1; maybe TRBD1 (6 bases). The length of the CDR3 is 14 residues. V was cut by 7 bases and J by 7 bases, with 19 bases left in between. The V gene's germline CDR1 is SGHAT and CDR2 FQNNGV. The CDR3 loop is CASTKTGPPYEAFF. The DNA for the CDR3 is TGTGCCAGCACCAAGACAGGACCCCCTTATGAAGCTTTCTTT.

The rearrangement links TRBV3-1 (or the pseudogene TRBV3-2) to TRBJ1-2; D remains ambiguous. The CDR3 runs to 13 residues. The germline CDR1 and CDR2 sequences are LGHDT and YNNKEL (reference sequence). The V end lost 4 bases, the J end lost 8 bases, and 14 bases lay between the germline ends. The CDR3 coding sequence is TGTGCCAGCAGCCTAAACCGGGATGACGGCTACACCTTC. This sequence encodes CASSLNRDDGYTF.

This rearrangement joins TRBV28 to TRBJ2-7; D possibly corresponds to TRBD1 (5 bases). The CDR3 runs 14 residues. The germline V gene has CDR1 MDHEN and CDR2 SYDVKM. V lost 6 bases and J lost 0, with 12 bases in between. The CDR3 loop is CASRPTGSSYEQYF. CDR3 coding DNA: TGTGCCAGCAGACCCACAGGAAGCTCCTACGAGCAGTACTTC.

CDR3 sequence reads: CASSNQGAHEQYF. CDR3 DNA sequence: TGTGCCAGTAGTAACCAGGGGGCCCACGAGCAGTACTTC. V is TRBV19 and J is TRBJ2-7, with 8 bases that match TRBD1. The CDR3 consists of 13 residues. Losses at the gene ends were 4 bases for V and 5 bases for J; bases not matched to a gene: 4. Looked up from germline, CDR1 is LNHDA and CDR2 is SQIVND (reference sequence).

This chain connects TRBV10-2 to TRBJ1-6; 8 nucleotides align to TRBD1. CDR1 is WSHSY, CDR2 SAAADI, per germline. This CDR3 has 15 amino acids. With V trimmed by 0 bases and J by 9 bases, 4 bases remained unmatched. CDR3 DNA: TGCGCCAGCAGTGAGTCAAGGACAGGGAGTTCACCCCTCCACTTT. Amino acid sequence: CASSESRTGSSPLHF.

V and J are TRBV5-1 and TRBJ2-1; 10 bases map to TRBD2. The V gene end was trimmed by 1 base and the J gene end by 7 bases; junction bases not matched to a gene: 14. The CDR3 consists of 18 residues. Germline V CDR1 and CDR2: SGHRS, YFSETQ. The CDR3 is CASSLWSSGRPGENEQFF. In DNA, the CDR3 is TGCGCCAGCAGCTTGTGGAGTAGCGGGAGGCCGGGAGAAAATGAGCAGTTCTTC.